This TCR beta chain comes out of a study of T cells after yellow fever vaccination. CDR3 length equals 14 residues. Trimming shortened V by 4 bases and J by 5 bases, and 13 bases separated the two germline ends. TCRdb passed the 5' RACE reads through MiXCR, listing each CDR3 protein once. The table shows 550,000 or so distinct CDR3 sequences, with roughly 21% occurring only once. The TCR was taken from a man aged 25-40 years who received the YFV17D yellow fever vaccine. This sequence joins TRBV12-3 or TRBV12-4 and TRBJ2-3, with no clear D. The sample here was PBMCs, taken 15 days after the yellow fever booster vaccination. The CDR3 bases are TGTGCCAGCAGTTACACGGCAGCTTTAGATACGCAGTATTTT. Its protein product is CASSYTAALDTQYF.